In its sample, the clone carrying this TCR beta chain ranks as large. TCR beta CDR3 was amplified by multiplex PCR using 32 V and 13 J primers. TCRdb passed the multiplex PCR reads through MiXCR, listing each CDR3 protein once. The table lists about 2,900 distinct CDR3 sequences, 35% to 45% of them singletons, with around a fifth in the top ten. With about 570 ng used per sample, the template was genomic DNA from bulk tumor. Biopsy collection occurred during surgery, with several far-apart biopsies per primary tumor. The study enrolled patients with untreated, newly diagnosed non-small cell lung cancer who underwent curative surgery. This sample was taken from a study of immune heterogeneity within non-small cell lung tumors. Material for sequencing was lung tumor tissue. The receptor was isolated from a woman in her forties or fifties with non-small cell lung cancer.

The CDR3 protein is CASSPIGRSFNEQYF. CDR3 sequence (DNA): TGTGCCAGCTCACCAATCGGTCGATCGTTCAACGAGCAGTACTTC. The chain recombines TRBV18 with TRBJ2-7, with no clear D. CDR1 KGHSH and CDR2 LQKENI come from the germline V gene. The CDR3 runs to 15 residues. V lost 2 bases and J 5 bases, leaving 16 bases between the germline ends.